This TCR beta chain was recorded in a study of blood T cell repertoires in COVID-19. Study details: The United States, Italy and Spain were the sources of the acute and convalescent COVID-19 samples.

Trimming took 4 bases from V and 4 from J; bases not matched to a gene: 5. The CDR3 is 14 amino acids. CDR1 SQVTM and CDR2 ANQGSEA come from the germline V gene. Libraries were prepared by immunoSEQ multiplex PCR; TCRdb keeps only in-frame clonotypes and omits some of them. The sample contains under 95,000 clones, approximately 91% of which appear only once. This sequence originates from a man aged 50 to 59 with COVID-19, enrolled during active disease. Input material: peripheral blood. V gene TRBV29-1 combines with J gene TRBJ1-1; TRBD1 matches at 11 bases. The CDR3 spells CSVAGQGARTEAFF. CDR3 DNA: TGCAGCGTTGCCGGACAGGGGGCGCGCACTGAAGCTTTCTTT.